These 11 T cell receptor beta chains were sequenced from one sample in a study of beta chain features in type 1 diabetes (dated by TCRdb to between 2018 and 2020). Libraries were made using the immunoSEQ multiplex PCR assay. The entire isolated RNA was reverse transcribed using the High Capacity cDNA Reverse Transcription Kit, and thus expressed TCRB transcripts were sequenced. TCRdb obtained this table from immuneACCESS and retained in-frame rearrangements with V and J assigned. These tables miss some clones; where compared with another copy, unresolved V genes account for less than half of the shortfall, and the remainder is unexplained. This sample gives about 250,000 clones in total; 13% to 15% of them show up just once. Around 0.03% of the sample is in the top ten clones. The sequenced sample was naive CD4+ T cells from blood. The cell subset or site tag for this specimen amounts to: true naive CD4+ T cells. Source of these receptors: a woman between 40 and 50 years old in good health.

The chain uses TRBV11-2 and TRBJ1-2; maybe TRBD1 (5 bases). Between the trimmed V and J ends, which lost 1 base and 0 bases, there was a span of 12 bases. The CDR3 covers 16 residues. CDR1 and CDR2 from the germline V gene are SGHAT and FQNNGV. CDR3 amino acids: CASSLGVAGANYGYTF. For the CDR3, the DNA is TGTGCCAGCAGCTTAGGGGTTGCGGGGGCTAACTATGGCTACACCTTC.

This clone turned up a few times. V and J are TRBV15 and TRBJ2-7; TRBD1 aligns across 9 bases. V lost 1 base, J lost 2 bases, and 6 bases stayed unmatched. The CDR3 loop spans 16 amino acids. Germline V gene data show CDR1 as LNHNV and CDR2 as YYDKDF (reference sequence). Here the CDR3 DNA reads TGTGCCACCAGCAGAGCGATCGGGACAGGGACCTACGAGCAGTACTTC. It codes for CATSRAIGTGTYEQYF.

This clone was picked up a small number of times. The chain links TRBV29-1 to TRBJ1-5; D is ambiguous. Germline CDR1 reads SQVTM; CDR2 reads ANQGSEA. The ends were cut back, 4 bases at V and 4 bases at J, with 14 bases in the middle. This CDR3 is 14 amino acids long. The CDR3, as DNA: TGCAGCGTTGTAGCGGGGAACGGGAATCAGCCCCAGCATTTT. It is translated as CSVVAGNGNQPQHF.

This chain connects TRBV6-5 to TRBJ1-1, with D perhaps TRBD1 (6 bases). This CDR3 region has 14 residues. Trimming left V 5 bases short and J 3 bases short, with 13 bases between. Germline V gene lookup returns CDR1 MNHEY and CDR2 SVGAGI. CDR3 bases: TGTGCCAGCAGTGACCGGACAGCCGACACTGAAGCTTTCTTT. It codes for CASSDRTADTEAFF.

This clone has a handful of counts. The V call is TRBV5-6, the J call TRBJ2-7; 9 positions agree with TRBD1. The germline V gene encodes CDR1 SGHDT and CDR2 YYEEEE. The CDR3 sequence is 15 residues long. V lost 0 bases and J lost 4; bases outside the gene matches: 5. The DNA of the CDR3 is TGTGCCAGCAGCTTGGCCGGGACAGGGTGGTACGAGCAGTACTTC. Residues: CASSLAGTGWYEQYF.

The rearrangement uses TRBV6-1 and TRBJ2-5, with 7 bases identical to TRBD1. The CDR3 sequence is 15 residues long. V gave up 6 bases and J gave up 5 bases; unmatched junction bases: 12. Germline CDR1 MNHNS, CDR2 SASEGT. Written as DNA, the CDR3 is TGTGCCAGCAGGACGAGGGGGCCCCCCAGGGAGACCCAGTACTTC. It translates to CASRTRGPPRETQYF.

This clone showed up just a few times. This chain links TRBV7-2 with TRBJ2-2; 10 bases agree with TRBD2. J gave up 3 bases and V 5 bases, and 3 bases lay outside the gene matches. The CDR3 is 15 residues long. Germline CDR1 SGHTA, CDR2 FQGNSA. In nucleotides, the CDR3 is TGTGCCAGCAGCCCTAGCGGGGGTCACACCGGGGAGCTGTTTTTT. The encoded protein is CASSPSGGHTGELFF.

In this sample, this clone turned up a few times. The rearrangement joins TRBV6-6 to TRBJ2-5; TRBD2 aligns across 9 bases. The CDR3 loop spans 14 amino acids. Germline V gene lookup returns CDR1 MNHNY and CDR2 SVGAGI (reference sequence). V shed 6 bases, J shed 4 bases, and the junction held 6 bases outside the gene matches. The CDR3 is CASRRGGAGETQYF. DNA of the CDR3: TGTGCCAGCAGACGCGGGGGGGCGGGAGAGACCCAGTACTTC.

The sample holds a few counts of this clone. The chain combines TRBV2 with TRBJ1-5; 10 bases are shared with TRBD1. The germline V gene has CDR1 SNHLY and CDR2 FYNNEI. This CDR3 spans 15 amino acids. The V gene end was trimmed by 6 bases and the J gene end by 7 bases; junction bases not matched to a gene: 9. This CDR3 is CASRIDRGQRQPQHF. The CDR3 DNA reads as TGTGCCAGCAGGATCGACAGGGGGCAACGGCAGCCCCAGCATTTT.

V and J are TRBV6-6 and TRBJ2-7, with D perhaps TRBD2 (5 bases). Germline values: CDR1 MNHNY, CDR2 SVGAGI (reference sequence). V lost 9 bases and J 0 bases, leaving 9 bases between the germline ends. CDR3 size: 12 residues. CDR3 bases: TGTGCCAGTATCGGGGACTCCTACGAGCAGTACTTC. Translating it yields CASIGDSYEQYF.

This clone has more than one count but fewer than ten. J is TRBJ2-1 and V is TRBV19; 8 nucleotides agree with TRBD2. This CDR3 is built from 11 residues. Germline V gene lookup returns CDR1 LNHDA and CDR2 SQIVND (reference sequence). Trimming removed 6 bases from V and 9 bases from J; junction bases left unmatched: 1. In DNA, the CDR3 is TGTGCCAGTAGCACTAGCGGTGAGCAGTTCTTC. Its translation: CASSTSGEQFF.